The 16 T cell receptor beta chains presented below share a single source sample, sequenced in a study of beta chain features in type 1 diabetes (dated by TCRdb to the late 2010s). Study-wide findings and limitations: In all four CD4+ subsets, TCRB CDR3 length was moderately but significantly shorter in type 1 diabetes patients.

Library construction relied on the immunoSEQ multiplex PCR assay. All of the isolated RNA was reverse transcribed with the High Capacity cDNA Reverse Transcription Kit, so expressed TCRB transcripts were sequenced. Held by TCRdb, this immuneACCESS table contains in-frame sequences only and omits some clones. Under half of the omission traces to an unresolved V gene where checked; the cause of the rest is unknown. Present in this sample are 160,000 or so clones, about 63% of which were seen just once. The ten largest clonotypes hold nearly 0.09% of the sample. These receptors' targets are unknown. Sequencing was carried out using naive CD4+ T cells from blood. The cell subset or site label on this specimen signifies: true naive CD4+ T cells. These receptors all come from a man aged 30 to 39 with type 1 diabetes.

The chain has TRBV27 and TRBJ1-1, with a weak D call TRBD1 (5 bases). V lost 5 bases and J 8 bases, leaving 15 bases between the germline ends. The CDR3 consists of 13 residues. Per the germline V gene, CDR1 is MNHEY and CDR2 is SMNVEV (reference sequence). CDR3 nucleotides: TGTGCCAGCAGTCCCCTAGACAGCCCAGAAGCTTTCTTT. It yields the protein CASSPLDSPEAFF.

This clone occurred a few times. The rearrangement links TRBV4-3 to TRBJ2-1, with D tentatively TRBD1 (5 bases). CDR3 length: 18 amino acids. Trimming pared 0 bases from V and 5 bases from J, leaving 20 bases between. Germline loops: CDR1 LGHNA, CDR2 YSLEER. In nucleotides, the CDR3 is TGCGCCAGCAGCCAAGAAATTATATGGACACGATTAAACAATGAGCAGTTCTTC. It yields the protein CASSQEIIWTRLNNEQFF.

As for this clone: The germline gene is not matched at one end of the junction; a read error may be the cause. The CDR3 nucleotides read TGTGCCAGCAGCTGGAAGGACTTC. Translating gives CASSWKDF. V gene TRBV7-2 combines with J gene TRBJ2-5, with no clear D. The CDR3 has 8 residues. Germline V gene lookup returns CDR1 SGHTA and CDR2 FQGNSA.

CDR3 region: CASSEGLGSYNEQFF. CDR3 bases: TGTGCCAGCAGTGAGGGCCTTGGATCCTACAATGAGCAGTTCTTC. The chain carries TRBV5-6 and TRBJ2-1, with D tentatively TRBD2 (5 bases). The ends were cut back, 5 bases at V and 1 base at J, with 13 bases in the middle. Germline loops: CDR1 SGHDT, CDR2 YYEEEE. This CDR3 comprises 15 residues.

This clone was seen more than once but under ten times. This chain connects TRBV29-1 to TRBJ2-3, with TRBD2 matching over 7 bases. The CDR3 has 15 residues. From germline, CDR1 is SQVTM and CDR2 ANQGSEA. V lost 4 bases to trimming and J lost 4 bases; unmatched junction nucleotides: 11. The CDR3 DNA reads TGCAGCGTTGGGCCTAACGGGGGGTGGTCAGATACGCAGTATTTT. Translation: CSVGPNGGWSDTQYF.

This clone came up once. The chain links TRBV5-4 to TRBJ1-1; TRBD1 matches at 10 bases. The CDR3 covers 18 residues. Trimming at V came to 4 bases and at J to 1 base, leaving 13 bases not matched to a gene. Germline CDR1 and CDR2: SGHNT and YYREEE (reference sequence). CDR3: CASSGGQGIPPPNTEAFF. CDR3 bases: TGTGCCAGCAGCGGGGGACAGGGGATACCCCCCCCGAACACTGAAGCTTTCTTT.

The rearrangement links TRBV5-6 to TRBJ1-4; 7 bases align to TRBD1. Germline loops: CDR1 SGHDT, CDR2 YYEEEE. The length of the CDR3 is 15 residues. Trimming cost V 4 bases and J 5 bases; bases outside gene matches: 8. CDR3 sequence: CASSTSTGSNEKLFF. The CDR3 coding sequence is TGTGCCAGCAGCACCTCGACAGGGTCAAATGAAAAACTGTTTTTT.

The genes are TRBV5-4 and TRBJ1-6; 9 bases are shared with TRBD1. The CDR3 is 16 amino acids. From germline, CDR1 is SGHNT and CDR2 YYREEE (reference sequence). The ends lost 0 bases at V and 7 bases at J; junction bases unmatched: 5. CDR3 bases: TGTGCCAGCAGCTTGGCCGGGACAGGGTGGAATTCACCCCTCCACTTT. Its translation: CASSLAGTGWNSPLHF.

CDR3 amino acids: CASSRTGVDEQFF. As DNA, the CDR3 is TGCGCCAGCAGTAGGACAGGGGTCGATGAGCAGTTCTTC. The genes are TRBV5-1 and TRBJ2-1; TRBD1 aligns across 9 bases. The CDR3 has 13 amino acids. Germline trimming cut 5 bases from V and 8 bases from J; bases unmatched to any gene: 5. CDR1 and CDR2 from the germline V gene are SGHRS and YFSETQ.

This CDR3 reads CASSWGGSTEADTQYF. CDR3 sequence (DNA): TGTGCCAGCAGCTGGGGCGGGAGCACCGAGGCAGATACGCAGTATTTT. This rearrangement joins TRBV5-4 to TRBJ2-3, with 7 bases that match TRBD2. The ends lost 3 bases at V and 4 bases at J; junction bases unmatched: 11. The CDR3 extends over 16 amino acids. Germline CDR1 and CDR2: SGHNT and YYREEE (reference sequence).

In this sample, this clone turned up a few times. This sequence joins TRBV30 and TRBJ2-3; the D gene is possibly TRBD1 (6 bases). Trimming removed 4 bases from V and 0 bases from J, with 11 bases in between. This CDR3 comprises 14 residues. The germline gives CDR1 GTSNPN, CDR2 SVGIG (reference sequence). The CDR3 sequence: CAWKRGHSTDTQYF. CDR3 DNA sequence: TGTGCCTGGAAGAGGGGACATAGCACAGATACGCAGTATTTT.

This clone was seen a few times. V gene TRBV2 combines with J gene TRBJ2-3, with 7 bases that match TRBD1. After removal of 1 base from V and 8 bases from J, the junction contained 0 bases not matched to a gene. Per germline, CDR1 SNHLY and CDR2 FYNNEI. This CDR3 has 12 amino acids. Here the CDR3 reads CASSEEGATQYF. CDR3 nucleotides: TGTGCCAGCAGTGAAGAGGGGGCTACGCAGTATTTT.

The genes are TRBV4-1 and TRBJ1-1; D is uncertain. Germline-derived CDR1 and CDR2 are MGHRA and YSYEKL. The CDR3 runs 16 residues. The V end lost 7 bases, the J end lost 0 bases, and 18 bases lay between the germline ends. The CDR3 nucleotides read TGCGCCAGCACCACTGATGTCGGTCCGCTGAACACTGAAGCTTTCTTT. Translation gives CASTTDVGPLNTEAFF.

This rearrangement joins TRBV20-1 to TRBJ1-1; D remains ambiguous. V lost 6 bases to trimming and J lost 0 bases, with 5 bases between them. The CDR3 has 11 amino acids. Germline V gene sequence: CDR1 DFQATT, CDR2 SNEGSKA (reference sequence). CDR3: CSAVVNTEAFF. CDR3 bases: TGCAGTGCGGTCGTGAACACTGAAGCTTTCTTT.

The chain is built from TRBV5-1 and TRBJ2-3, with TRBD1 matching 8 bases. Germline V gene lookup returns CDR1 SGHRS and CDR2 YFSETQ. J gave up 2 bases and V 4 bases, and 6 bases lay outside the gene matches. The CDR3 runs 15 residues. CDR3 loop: CASSKGQEVTDTQYF. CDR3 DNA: TGCGCCAGCAGCAAGGGACAGGAAGTCACAGATACGCAGTATTTT. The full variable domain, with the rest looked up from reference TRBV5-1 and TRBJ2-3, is KAGVTQTPRYLIKTRGQQVTLSCSPISGHRSVSWYQQTPGQGLQFLFEYFSETQRNKGNFPGRFSGRQFSNSRSEMNVSTLELGDSALYLCASSKGQEVTDTQYFGPGTRLTVL.

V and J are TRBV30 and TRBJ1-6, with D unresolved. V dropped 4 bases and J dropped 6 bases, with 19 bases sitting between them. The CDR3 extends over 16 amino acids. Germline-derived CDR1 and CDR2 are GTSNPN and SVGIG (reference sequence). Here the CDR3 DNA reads TGTGCCTGGACCCTGTCGGGGTGGGAGTCTAATTCACCCCTCCACTTT. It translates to CAWTLSGWESNSPLHF.